The sequence of this T cell receptor (beta chain) was determined in a study of T cell responses to AZD1222 COVID-19 vaccine. Study-level information: Pooled samples include second doses given at about 4 or 12 weeks. The study's findings and limits: The study found Spike-specific TCR breadth and depth rose after two AZD1222 doses. The study found vaccine-associated CD4 TCRs spanning spike, dominant at 160-218 and 743-854. Clonal diversity was possibly underestimated; the donors were predominantly white British and more often female.

Sequencing was performed with immunoSEQ multiplex PCR; in TCRdb, only in-frame clones are kept and a portion is missing. The sample has about 150,000 clones; about 89% are singletons. The CDR3 extends over 17 amino acids. V shed 6 bases, J shed 1 base, and the junction held 8 bases outside the gene matches. Germline V gives CDR1 LNHDA, CDR2 SQIVND (reference sequence). Only one count was recorded for this clone. What it binds is unknown. The clonotype originates from an adult in good health. The gene calls are TRBV19 and TRBJ2-2, with 10 nucleotides matching TRBD2. The sequences come from peripheral blood, collected on day 0 of AZD1222 vaccination. The CDR3 here is CASRAPSGRGNTGELFF. The CDR3 DNA reads as TGTGCCAGTAGGGCCCCTAGCGGGAGAGGGAACACCGGGGAGCTGTTTTTT.